This TCR beta chain was retrieved from a study of control samples from healthy donors and cancer patients. TCRdb's table, derived via immunoSEQ multiplex PCR, lists solely in-frame clones and lacks some. There are 98,000 or so clones in the sample; about four fifths occur only once, and 1.5% to 2% lies in the top ten. Sequencing input: blood. The source is a man in his sixties in good health.

CDR3 coding DNA: TGTGCCAGCAAGACCGGGGTGGGGGGAGAAAAACTGTTTTTT. This sequence encodes CASKTGVGGEKLFF. The genes are TRBV6-5 and TRBJ1-4, with D perhaps matching TRBD1 (5 bases). From germline, CDR1 is MNHEY and CDR2 SVGAGI. This CDR3 spans 14 amino acids. V was pared by 7 bases and J by 8 bases, with 17 bases between.